Listed here are 24 T cell receptor beta chains from one sample, sequenced in a study of T cell repertoires in cytomegalovirus infection. TCRdb re-called the reads through MiXCR, storing one row per CDR3 protein. The sample comprises 570,000 or so distinct CDR3 sequences, about 40% of which are singletons, and 48% rests with the top ten. Their recognized antigens are unknown. The source was cultured PBMCs, collected from culture after CMV antigen stimulation. The receptors come from a human donor in good health (CMV status not recorded). Some clones in this sample may be carry-over from other donors' samples.

The rearrangement links TRBV6-2 or TRBV6-3 to TRBJ2-3; 10 bases fit TRBD2. Per the germline V gene, CDR1 is MNHEY and CDR2 is SVGEGT. J gave up 2 bases and V 0 bases, and 5 bases lay outside the gene matches. The CDR3 covers 17 residues. In DNA form, the CDR3 reads TGTGCCAGCAGTTACTCGGAACTAGCGGGAACCACAGATACGCAGTATTTT. Translation: CASSYSELAGTTDTQYF.

The chain employs TRBV6-1 and TRBJ1-5, with 7 bases identical to TRBD1. Per germline, CDR1 MNHNS and CDR2 SASEGT. The CDR3 sequence is 18 residues long. The trim removed 1 base at V and 9 bases at J, leaving 18 bases unmatched. The CDR3 nucleotides are TGTGCCAGCAGTGAAGGGGTGACGAGGACAGGCCTTCAACGGCCCCAGCATTTT. The encoded protein is CASSEGVTRTGLQRPQHF.

This clonotype was seen more than once but under ten times. CDR3 region: CASSPDPNTIYF. CDR3 nucleotides: TGTGCCAGCAGCCCCGACCCAAACACCATATATTTT. This sequence joins TRBV7-9 and TRBJ1-3; D gene uncertain. The CDR3 sequence is 12 residues long. V lost 5 bases, J lost 6 bases, and 8 bases lay in between. Germline CDR1 reads SEHNR; CDR2 reads FQNEAQ (reference sequence).

The rearrangement links TRBV28 to TRBJ2-7; tentatively, D is TRBD2 (5 bases). Between the trimmed V and J ends, which lost 6 bases and 4 bases, there was a span of 16 bases. The CDR3 is made up of 14 amino acids. Germline values: CDR1 MDHEN, CDR2 SYDVKM. In nucleotides, the CDR3 is TGTGCCAGCAGCCTCGGGGAAAGTCCGTACGAGCAGTACTTC. Its protein product is CASSLGESPYEQYF.

Comment on this clonotype: The junction does not match germline at one end; this may be a read error. The chain carries TRBV5-3 and TRBJ2-1; no firm D call. TRBV5-3 is an open reading frame, and its role is uncertain. The CDR3 is 15 residues long. CDR3 residues: CASSLFARPYNEQFF. The CDR3 bases are TGTGCCAGCAGCTTGTTTGCGAGGCCCTACAATGAGCAGTTCTTC.

The chain carries TRBV7-6 and TRBJ2-5, with 7 bases identical to TRBD2. Unmatched junction bases numbered 11, after V lost 3 bases and J lost 1 base. CDR3 length: 17 amino acids. Germline assignment: CDR1 SGHVS and CDR2 FNYEAQ. CDR3 in DNA: TGTGCCAGCAGCTTCCCGGGGGGACTCGAGAGCCAAGAGACCCAGTACTTC. It is translated as CASSFPGGLESQETQYF.

Only a few counts were recorded for this clonotype. The chain couples TRBV7-2 to TRBJ2-1, with D tentatively TRBD1 or TRBD2 (5 bases each). The germline CDR1 and CDR2 sequences are SGHTA and FQGNSA. Trimming removed 6 bases at V and 12 bases at J, with 15 bases between. CDR3 size: 12 residues. The CDR3 nucleotides are TGTGCCAGCAGTCCTACGGGGCCATTGCAGTTCTTC. This gives the protein CASSPTGPLQFF.

The genes are TRBV7-2 and TRBJ2-3, with 7 nucleotides matching TRBD2. V dropped 2 bases and J dropped 7; count of bases not matched to a gene: 18. Germline CDR1 SGHTA, CDR2 FQGNSA. CDR3 length: 18 amino acids. The CDR3 is CASSLSGTSVGAQNTQYF. The CDR3, as DNA: TGTGCCAGCAGCTTAAGTGGAACTAGCGTCGGGGCACAAAATACGCAGTATTTT.

The chain carries TRBV11-2 and TRBJ2-7; D is undetermined. V was cut by 5 bases and J by 3 bases, with 8 bases left in between. Germline-derived CDR1 and CDR2 are SGHAT and FQNNGV. This CDR3 comprises 12 residues. CDR3 nucleotide sequence: TGTGCCAGCAGCAACCGGGTCTACGAGCAGTACTTC. It is translated as CASSNRVYEQYF.

This clonotype was detected only a few times. This sequence joins TRBV7-2 and TRBJ1-1; D ambiguous. Germline V gene lookup returns CDR1 SGHTA and CDR2 FQGNSA. The CDR3 totals 13 residues. V shed 5 bases and J shed 5 bases, with 12 bases lying between them. The CDR3 DNA sequence: TGTGCCAGCAGCCCTCGGATGGGGACTGAAGCTTTCTTT. As protein: CASSPRMGTEAFF.

For the CDR3, the DNA is TGCAGTGCTAGTGACAGGGGAAATTCACCCCTCCACTTT. This encodes CSASDRGNSPLHF. The J gene is TRBJ1-6, the V gene TRBV20-1; 8 bases agree with TRBD1. CDR3 length equals 13 residues. Per germline, CDR1 DFQATT and CDR2 SNEGSKA (reference sequence). Trimming took 3 bases from V and 7 from J; bases not matched to a gene: 2.

This clonotype appeared a few times. The V gene is TRBV11-2, the J gene TRBJ2-2; TRBD1 might be the D (6 bases). Germline V CDR1 and CDR2: SGHAT, FQNNGV. V lost 3 bases to trimming and J lost 5 bases, with 13 bases between them. The CDR3 covers 15 residues. CDR3 in DNA: TGTGCCAGCAGCTTCGCTCCTAGGGGGACCGGGGAGCTGTTTTTT. This codes for CASSFAPRGTGELFF.

This clonotype has ten or more counts. The chain uses TRBV7-2 and TRBJ1-1; 8 positions agree with TRBD1. The CDR3 is made up of 14 amino acids. V dropped 5 bases and J dropped 5; count of bases not matched to a gene: 7. Germline V gives CDR1 SGHTA, CDR2 FQGNSA. The CDR3 here is CASSTRQGRTEAFF. CDR3 DNA sequence: TGTGCCAGCAGCACGAGACAGGGGAGGACTGAAGCTTTCTTT.

This clonotype is a singleton in its sample. The rearrangement links TRBV19 to TRBJ2-2, with 7 bases that match TRBD2. V lost 10 bases to trimming and J lost 0 bases; unmatched junction nucleotides: 14. Germline CDR1 reads LNHDA; CDR2 reads SQIVND (reference sequence). The CDR3 extends over 17 amino acids. CDR3 amino acids: CATLAATIFPNTGELFF. The CDR3 nucleotides read TGTGCCACGCTAGCGGCAACCATATTCCCGAACACCGGGGAGCTGTTTTTT.

This clonotype has at least ten counts. The J gene is TRBJ2-5, the V gene TRBV7-2; maybe TRBD2 (7 bases). The CDR3 is 14 amino acids. The germline V and J ends were trimmed by 0 bases and 7 bases, with 12 bases remaining between them. Germline values: CDR1 SGHTA, CDR2 FQGNSA. Written as DNA, the CDR3 is TGTGCCAGCAGCTTAGCCGGGAGGACAGCGACCCAGTACTTC. Its protein product is CASSLAGRTATQYF. Variable domain in full (rest from reference TRBV7-2 and TRBJ2-5): GAGVSQSPSNKVTEKGKDVELRCDPISGHTALYWYRQSLGQGLEFLIYFQGNSAPDKSGLPSDRFSAERTGGSVSTLTIQRTQQEDSAVYLCASSLAGRTATQYFGPGTRLLVL.

This rearrangement joins TRBV2 to TRBJ1-4, with D unclear. The CDR3 totals 14 residues. V was trimmed by 6 bases and J by 7 bases, leaving 15 bases between them. Germline CDR1 and CDR2: SNHLY and FYNNEI. The CDR3, as DNA: TGTGCCAGCAGGGCCGCCGGGTGGAGTGAAAAACTGTTTTTT. This gives the protein CASRAAGWSEKLFF.

V usage is TRBV4-2 and J usage is TRBJ2-1; D may be TRBD1 or TRBD2 (5 bases each). Germline V gene data show CDR1 as LGHNA and CDR2 as YNFKEQ. With 1 base removed from V and 7 bases from J, the gap between germline ends came to 14 bases. The CDR3 length is 15 residues. CDR3 nucleotide sequence: TGTGCCAGCAGCCAAGTAGCCCTGGGGGAAAATGAGCAGTTCTTC. It specifies CASSQVALGENEQFF.

The chain is built from TRBV20-1 and TRBJ2-3; 9 nucleotides align to TRBD2. The CDR3 is 14 amino acids. Germline lookup yields CDR1 DFQATT and CDR2 SNEGSKA (reference sequence). V dropped 6 bases and J dropped 0; count of bases not matched to a gene: 4. Here the CDR3 DNA reads TGCAGTGCCAGGGCGGGAGGGAGCACAGATACGCAGTATTTT. This translates into CSARAGGSTDTQYF.

The chain carries TRBV4-3 and TRBJ2-1; 7 bases match TRBD2. Germline V lookup: CDR1 LGHNA, CDR2 YSLEER. J gave up 2 bases and V 2 bases, and 3 bases lay outside the gene matches. This CDR3 spans 15 amino acids. CDR3 protein: CASSQSGLPYNEQFF. The CDR3 nucleotides read TGCGCCAGCAGCCAATCGGGACTACCCTACAATGAGCAGTTCTTC.

This chain connects TRBV20-1 to TRBJ1-2, with D possibly being TRBD1 (6 bases). The V gene's germline CDR1 is DFQATT and CDR2 SNEGSKA (reference sequence). V lost 4 bases, J lost 2 bases, and 17 bases lay in between. The CDR3 length is 15 residues. The CDR3 nucleotides are TGCAGTGCTACCCCCCGGGGGCAGGGGAACTATGGCTACACCTTC. Protein: CSATPRGQGNYGYTF.

This clonotype was detected ten times or more. The rearrangement uses TRBV7-9 and TRBJ1-3; D call uncertain. Per the germline V gene, CDR1 is SEHNR and CDR2 is FQNEAQ (reference sequence). Trimming shortened V by 10 bases and J by 4 bases, and 17 bases separated the two germline ends. This CDR3 region has 14 residues. CDR3 coding DNA: TGTGCCATCTTGAACAGTCTTCCCGGAAACACCATATATTTT. Its protein is CAILNSLPGNTIYF. The full variable domain, in which reference TRBV7-9 and TRBJ1-3 provide the parts outside the CDR3, is DTGVSQNPRHKITKRGQNVTFRCDPISEHNRLYWYRQTLGQGPEFLTYFQNEAQLEKSRLLSDRFSAERPKGSFSTLEIQRTEQGDSAMYLCAILNSLPGNTIYFGEGSWLTVV.

The genes are TRBV6-2 or TRBV6-3 and TRBJ2-3; 7 bases line up with TRBD1. Germline V gene data show CDR1 as MNHEY and CDR2 as SVGEGT. With 8 bases clipped from V and 5 bases from J, the junction kept 4 bases outside the gene matches. CDR3 length: 12 residues. The CDR3 protein is CASRGQLDTQYF. In DNA, the CDR3 is TGTGCCAGCCGGGGACAGTTAGATACGCAGTATTTT.

V gene TRBV28 combines with J gene TRBJ2-1; D remains unclear. Germline CDR1 is MDHEN and CDR2 is SYDVKM. Between the trimmed V and J ends, which lost 7 bases and 5 bases, there was a span of 12 bases. CDR3 length equals 13 residues. CDR3 sequence: CASMGRRNNEQFF. The CDR3 DNA reads as TGTGCCAGCATGGGTCGCAGAAACAATGAGCAGTTCTTC.

The chain joins TRBV18 to TRBJ1-2; D remains ambiguous. Trimming stripped 3 bases from V and 2 bases from J, with 16 bases between. The CDR3 covers 16 residues. Looked up from germline, CDR1 is KGHSH and CDR2 is LQKENI. CDR3 loop: CASSPVFQTRNYGYTF. DNA for the CDR3: TGTGCCAGCTCACCGGTTTTCCAGACCAGGAACTATGGCTACACCTTC.